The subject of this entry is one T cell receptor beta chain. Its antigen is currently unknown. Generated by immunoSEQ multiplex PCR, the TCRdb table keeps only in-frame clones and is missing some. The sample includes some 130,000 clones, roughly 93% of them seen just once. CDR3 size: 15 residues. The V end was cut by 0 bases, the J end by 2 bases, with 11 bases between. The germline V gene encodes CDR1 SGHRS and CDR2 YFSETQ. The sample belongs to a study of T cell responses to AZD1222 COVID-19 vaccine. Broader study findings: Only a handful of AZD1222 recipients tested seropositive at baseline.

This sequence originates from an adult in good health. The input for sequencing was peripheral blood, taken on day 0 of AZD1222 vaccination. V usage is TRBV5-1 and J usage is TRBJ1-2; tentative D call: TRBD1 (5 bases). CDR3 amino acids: CASSLVGTANYGYTF. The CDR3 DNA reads TGCGCCAGCAGCTTGGTAGGGACGGCGAACTATGGCTACACCTTC.